The subject of this entry is one T cell receptor beta chain. This specimen belongs to a study of blood T cells in healthy people across ages. The authors ran a second PCR of roughly 6 to 11 cycles using a sample-barcoded 5' primer and a J-beta primer mix. Using its own MiXCR run on the 5' RACE reads, TCRdb lists one record per CDR3 protein. The sample lists around 2 million distinct CDR3 sequences; roughly 43% were seen once. The germline V gene encodes CDR1 DFQATT and CDR2 SNEGSKA (reference sequence). The germline V and J ends were trimmed by 0 bases and 0 bases, with 8 bases remaining between them. CDR3 length equals 15 residues.

Material: blood. This chain connects TRBV20-1 to TRBJ2-2; D gene unclear. The TCR comes from a human donor in good health. The CDR3 spells CSARDYRANTGELFF. CDR3 DNA sequence: TGCAGTGCTAGAGATTACAGAGCGAACACCGGGGAGCTGTTTTTT.